These T cell receptor beta chains were read from a single sample in a study of OX40 agonist ivuxolimab in advanced cancers. Using immunoSEQ multiplex PCR, the repertoire was profiled, and TCRdb retains in-frame clones only, with some absent. This sample has about 32,000 clones, with around 90% found just once. This sample comprised CD4+ or CD8+ T cells sorted from blood, obtained in a trial of the OX40 agonist ivuxolimab. These receptors came from an adult with an advanced solid tumor such as melanoma, head and neck, liver or kidney cancer. CDR3s leave out the opening cysteine and the closing phenylalanine or tryptophan. The D gene is left open where the match is weak.

v_gene,j_gene,d_gene,CDR3aa
TRBV29-1,TRBJ1-2,TRBD1,SVRTGGDYGYT
TRBV9,TRBJ1-5,.,ASSVAEGGAGQPQH
TRBV13,TRBJ2-1,.,ASSLERAFPYNEQF
TRBV18,TRBJ2-1,.,ASSPSYEQF
TRBV7-9,TRBJ1-1,.,ASSLQGSEAF
TRBV2,TRBJ2-7,TRBD1,ASSVGQGYEQY
TRBV5-4,TRBJ2-5,.,ASSLSPGRDQETQY
TRBV6-5,TRBJ1-6,.,ASSSRVKNSPLH
TRBV5-6,TRBJ1-4,TRBD1,ASSLARQGVATNEKLF
TRBV7-9,TRBJ2-1,.,ASSSEHNEQF
TRBV28,TRBJ2-7,.,ATRRLGGVSSYEQY
TRBV18,TRBJ2-7,.,ASSPVVDEQY
TRBV4-2,TRBJ2-7,TRBD2,ASSQLAGGSSYEQY
TRBV28,TRBJ2-7,.,ASSFRLLSSYEQY
TRBV7-2,TRBJ2-7,.,ASSSPSRGPEQY
TRBV11-3,TRBJ2-5,.,ASSLLPVGFSFSQY
TRBV28,TRBJ1-1,.,ASSFRTLGGAF
TRBV4-2,TRBJ1-6,.,ASSPLGSPLH
TRBV7-2,TRBJ2-7,TRBD2,ASSLGTSGGRTYEQY
TRBV13,TRBJ1-1,.,ASSLKGMNTEAF
TRBV28,TRBJ2-3,.,ASSFPPGASTDTQY
TRBV19,TRBJ2-1,TRBD2,ASSFNSGSSYNEQF
TRBV5-4,TRBJ2-7,.,ASSSQRSGFYEQY
TRBV2,TRBJ1-2,.,ASSALTQTGGYT
TRBV14,TRBJ1-3,.,ASSLVGGFSGNTIY
TRBV27,TRBJ2-1,TRBD2,ASSLSGGLAGYNEQF
TRBV2,TRBJ2-2,.,ASSERLGTANTGELF
TRBV4-1,TRBJ2-1,.,ASSGVKEQF
TRBV6-5,TRBJ2-2,.,ASSYSGRGSPGELF
TRBV10-1,TRBJ2-1,.,ASSESINPDEQF
TRBV5-1,TRBJ2-7,.,ASSYSEDYEQY
TRBV6-5,TRBJ2-7,.,ASSYSQNRGGLEQY
TRBV9,TRBJ2-1,TRBD2,ASSVITSGTDEQF
TRBV10-3,TRBJ1-2,.,AISDGAGHGYT
TRBV6-1,TRBJ2-2,.,ASSKGADTGELF
TRBV7-6,TRBJ2-7,TRBD2,ASSLGGSGEQY
TRBV6-5,TRBJ1-4,.,ASSAGVNNEKLF
TRBV27,TRBJ2-3,TRBD1,ASSLLADRGWSDTQY
TRBV13,TRBJ1-1,.,ASSPAPGLGTEAF
TRBV27,TRBJ2-7,TRBD1,ASRTGSDYEQY
TRBV13,TRBJ1-3,.,ASSLMGAPTPIY
TRBV6-5,TRBJ2-2,.,ASTGDLNTGELF
TRBV6-5,TRBJ2-1,.,ASSFGGLDNEQF
TRBV7-9,TRBJ1-5,.,ASSLAGVTGRRHNQPQH
TRBV25-1,TRBJ1-2,.,ASLGGKGYT
TRBV10-2,TRBJ2-2,TRBD2,ASSEWGLAGVLTGELF